One sample yielded the 3 T cell receptor beta chains listed below, sequenced in a study of regulatory T cells in long-lasting Graves disease. Described time point: newly diagnosed GD, antithyroid drugs for less than 3 months. Preparation of the TCR library used RNA extracted from PBMCs. For TCR beta, libraries came from iRepertoire HTBI primers and Arm-PCR of CDR3 regions. Via MiXCR, TCRdb re-called the multiplex PCR reads, giving one row per CDR3 protein. Of about 440,000 distinct CDR3 sequences in the sample, 15% to 20% were seen once. In addition, the sample was reused for a study of T cells in Graves' hyperthyroidism and ophthalmopathy.

The sequences come from peripheral blood mononuclear cells (PBMCs), collected at new diagnosis, from a patient treated with antithyroid drugs. Source of these receptors: a woman aged 30 to 39 with Graves disease.

This clonotype was seen ten or more times. The gene calls are TRBV19 and TRBJ2-7, with 7 bases identical to TRBD2. The CDR3 loop spans 15 amino acids. The germline CDR1 and CDR2 sequences are LNHDA and SQIVND (reference sequence). Trimming at V came to 9 bases and at J to 1 base, leaving 12 bases not matched to a gene. The CDR3 coding sequence is TGTGCCAGCTCACCATCCGGGCGGGGGTCCTACGAGCAGTACTTC. Amino acids: CASSPSGRGSYEQYF. Full variable domain (remainder filled in from reference TRBV19 and TRBJ2-7): DGGITQSPKYLFRKEGQNVTLSCEQNLNHDAMYWYRQDPGQGLRLIYYSQIVNDFQKGDIAEGYSVSREKKESFPLTVTSAQKNPTAFYLCASSPSGRGSYEQYFGPGTRLTVT.

This clonotype was counted only a few times. V usage is TRBV20-1 and J usage is TRBJ1-2; D is possibly TRBD1 (6 bases). The CDR3 sequence is 19 residues long. In germline, CDR1 is DFQATT, CDR2 SNEGSKA (reference sequence). Trimming shortened V by 1 base and J by 6 bases, and 30 bases separated the two germline ends. The DNA of the CDR3 is TGCAGTGCTAGAGGTACCCCGGACAGTTTATACCACCCCCGCCATGGCTACACCTTC. Its protein is CSARGTPDSLYHPRHGYTF.

Ten or more counts support this clonotype. The V gene is TRBV6-5, the J gene TRBJ2-7; 12 bases are shared with TRBD1. CDR3 length equals 18 residues. The V and J ends lost 4 bases and 4 bases, in that order; junction bases with no gene match: 14. Germline assignment: CDR1 MNHEY and CDR2 SVGAGI. In DNA form, the CDR3 reads TGTGCCAGCAGTTCCTCCTCGTCGGGACAGGGGGCGTTGTACGAGCAGTACTTC. It is translated as CASSSSSSGQGALYEQYF.